A single sample is the source of the 26 T cell receptor beta chains below, sequenced in a study of T cell responses to AZD1222 COVID-19 vaccine. The protocol was immunoSEQ multiplex PCR, while the TCRdb copy is restricted to in-frame clones and leaves out a portion. The sample consists of approximately 130,000 clones, approximately 85% of them appearing once. This specimen was peripheral blood, taken 28 days after the second AZD1222 dose. These receptors all come from an adult who received the AZD1222 COVID-19 vaccine.

This clone turned up a few times. The chain recombines TRBV6-5 with TRBJ1-2, with 12 bases that match TRBD1. The length of the CDR3 is 15 residues. V shed 6 bases and J 5 bases; nucleotides not matched to a gene: 7. Germline V gene lookup returns CDR1 MNHEY and CDR2 SVGAGI. The CDR3 sequence is CASRRGTGGGYGYTF. The CDR3 region has the DNA TGTGCCAGCAGGAGGGGGACAGGGGGCGGTTATGGCTACACCTTC.

This clone appeared a single time. The J gene is TRBJ2-1, the V gene TRBV9; 14 bases are a match to TRBD2. CDR3 length equals 17 residues. The ends lost 2 bases at V and 2 bases at J; junction bases unmatched: 3. The germline gives CDR1 SGDLS, CDR2 YYNGEE. The CDR3 bases are TGTGCCAGCAGCGTGGGACTAGCGGGGGCCCCCTACAATGAGCAGTTCTTC. Protein sequence: CASSVGLAGAPYNEQFF. Using reference TRBV9 and TRBJ2-1 for the parts outside the CDR3, the full variable domain is DSGVTQTPKHLITATGQRVTLRCSPRSGDLSVYWYQQSLDQGLQFLIQYYNGEERAKGNILERFSAQQFPDLHSELNLSSLELGDSALYFCASSVGLAGAPYNEQFFGPGTRLTVL.

CDR3 bases: TGTGCCAGCAGCCCTATCTCAGGGGTGGAAGAGACCCAGTACTTC. The encoded protein is CASSPISGVEETQYF. This chain uses TRBV3-1 (or the pseudogene TRBV3-2) with TRBJ2-5; D is perhaps TRBD1 (6 bases). The CDR3 loop spans 15 amino acids. From germline, CDR1 is LGHDT and CDR2 YNNKEL (reference sequence). Trimming left V 4 bases short and J 3 bases short, with 15 bases between.

The CDR3 nucleotides read TGTGCCAGTAGTATAGATGGCAGGGCAGGTCAGCCCCAGCATTTT. Its protein is CASSIDGRAGQPQHF. This rearrangement joins TRBV19 to TRBJ1-5; tentatively, D is TRBD1 (5 bases). Trimming removed 0 bases from V and 6 bases from J, with 12 bases in between. Germline values: CDR1 LNHDA, CDR2 SQIVND (reference sequence). The CDR3 sequence is 15 residues long.

The rearrangement uses TRBV2 and TRBJ1-6; weak D call: TRBD1 (5 bases). CDR3 size: 14 residues. Germline CDR1 SNHLY, CDR2 FYNNEI. V lost 10 bases and J 6 bases, leaving 16 bases between the germline ends. The CDR3 nucleotides are TGTGCCACTTACCGGGACCCCTTTAATTCACCCCTCCACTTT. This sequence encodes CATYRDPFNSPLHF.

The genes are TRBV20-1 and TRBJ1-4; D is possibly TRBD1 (5 bases). V was cut by 3 bases and J by 1 base, with 9 bases left in between. CDR3 length equals 14 residues. Germline V gene data show CDR1 as DFQATT and CDR2 as SNEGSKA (reference sequence). The CDR3 loop reads CSASWGLTNEKLFF. The CDR3 region has the DNA TGCAGTGCTAGTTGGGGGTTAACTAATGAAAAACTGTTTTTT.

The rearrangement joins TRBV7-8 to TRBJ1-1, with 10 bases fitting TRBD1. V lost 5 bases to trimming and J lost 1 base; unmatched junction nucleotides: 13. The CDR3 consists of 18 residues. The germline V gene has CDR1 SGHVS and CDR2 FQNEAQ. CDR3 residues: CASSISGQGPLWNTEAFF. For the CDR3, the DNA is TGTGCCAGCAGCATTTCGGGACAGGGGCCCCTCTGGAACACTGAAGCTTTCTTT.

Written as DNA, the CDR3 is TGTGCCAGCAGAGTATTCGGAACTGAAGCTTTCTTT. As protein: CASRVFGTEAFF. The V gene is TRBV28, the J gene TRBJ1-1; D gene uncertain. Germline lookup yields CDR1 MDHEN and CDR2 SYDVKM. Between the trimmed V and J ends, which lost 6 bases and 5 bases, there was a span of 10 bases. This CDR3 is 12 amino acids long.

The gene calls are TRBV5-1 and TRBJ2-5, with TRBD2 identical over 9 bases. CDR1 is SGHRS, CDR2 YFSETQ, per germline. V gave up 5 bases and J gave up 5 bases; unmatched junction bases: 13. This CDR3 has 16 amino acids. CDR3 amino acids: CASRSGTSSLFETQYF. The CDR3, as DNA: TGCGCCAGCAGGTCCGGGACTAGCAGCCTATTCGAGACCCAGTACTTC.

The rearrangement uses TRBV27 and TRBJ1-6, with D possibly matching TRBD1 (6 bases). This CDR3 comprises 15 residues. Trimming stripped 5 bases from V and 4 bases from J, with 12 bases between. CDR1 and CDR2 from the germline V gene are MNHEY and SMNVEV (reference sequence). The CDR3 here is CASSQEQGYNSPLHF. The CDR3, as DNA: TGTGCCAGCAGTCAAGAACAGGGTTATAATTCACCCCTCCACTTT.

The genes are TRBV24-1 and TRBJ2-3; the match to TRBD1 covers 10 bases. The CDR3 extends over 15 amino acids. CDR1 is KGHDR and CDR2 is SFDVKD in the germline V gene. The J segment lost 3 bases and the V segment lost 3 bases, leaving 2 bases of the junction unmatched. The CDR3 region is CATSDTGQGTDTQYF. The CDR3 region has the DNA TGTGCCACCAGTGATACGGGACAGGGGACAGATACGCAGTATTTT.

The chain joins TRBV5-5 to TRBJ1-1, with 8 bases lining up with TRBD1. V gave up 0 bases and J gave up 10 bases; unmatched junction bases: 11. This CDR3 spans 15 amino acids. Germline V CDR1 and CDR2: SGHKS, YYEKEE (reference sequence). CDR3 loop: CASSLDSQGAWAAFF. CDR3 DNA sequence: TGTGCCAGCAGCTTGGATAGTCAGGGGGCCTGGGCAGCTTTCTTT. Full variable domain (missing parts from reference TRBV5-5 and TRBJ1-1): DAGVTQSPTHLIKTRGQQVTLRCSPISGHKSVSWYQQVLGQGPQFIFQYYEKEERGRGNFPDRFSARQFPNYSSELNVNALLLGDSALYLCASSLDSQGAWAAFFGQGTRLTVV.

The chain combines TRBV19 with TRBJ1-5; no clear D. V lost 4 bases to trimming and J lost 0 bases, with 7 bases between them. The germline V gene has CDR1 LNHDA and CDR2 SQIVND (reference sequence). CDR3 length: 14 residues. This CDR3 reads CASSRANSNQPQHF. The CDR3 nucleotides are TGTGCCAGTAGTAGGGCTAATAGCAATCAGCCCCAGCATTTT.

This chain connects TRBV6-2 or TRBV6-3 to TRBJ2-3; D is unclear. From germline, CDR1 is MNHEY and CDR2 SVGEGT. The CDR3 covers 15 residues. Trimming pared 4 bases from V and 1 base from J, leaving 12 bases between. CDR3 DNA sequence: TGTGCCAGCAGTTCCCACAGCCGGGGCACAGATACGCAGTATTTT. Protein product: CASSSHSRGTDTQYF.

V is TRBV7-2 and J is TRBJ1-2; TRBD1 matches 8 bases. The germline gives CDR1 SGHTA, CDR2 FQGNSA. Losses at the gene ends were 5 bases for V and 3 bases for J; bases not matched to a gene: 8. CDR3 length equals 15 residues. The CDR3 DNA follows: TGTGCCAGCAGCCCATGGACAGGGACGGACTATGGCTACACCTTC. Translated: CASSPWTGTDYGYTF.

A few counts support this clone. The chain uses TRBV30 and TRBJ1-4; possible D gene TRBD1, 6 bases. The CDR3 has 14 residues. CDR1 is GTSNPN and CDR2 is SVGIG in the germline V gene (reference sequence). Between the trimmed V and J ends, which lost 3 bases and 7 bases, there was a span of 15 bases. The CDR3 DNA reads TGTGCCTGGAGCTCAGGGACATTAGGTGAAAAACTGTTTTTT. Protein: CAWSSGTLGEKLFF. Full variable domain (remainder filled in from reference TRBV30 and TRBJ1-4): SQTIHQWPATLVQPVGSPLSLECTVEGTSNPNLYWYRQAAGRGLQLLFYSVGIGQISSEVPQNLSASRPQDRQFILSSKKLLLSDSGFYLCAWSSGTLGEKLFFGSGTQLSVL.

The genes are TRBV18 and TRBJ2-5, with TRBD1 matching 8 bases. This CDR3 is built from 13 residues. After removal of 0 bases from V and 9 bases from J, the junction contained 3 bases not matched to a gene. Germline CDR1 is KGHSH and CDR2 is LQKENI. Written as DNA, the CDR3 is TGTGCCAGCTCACCACCGGACAGGGCTGCCCAGTACTTC. It encodes CASSPPDRAAQYF.

This chain links TRBV7-8 with TRBJ1-5; tentative D call: TRBD1 (5 bases). The length of the CDR3 is 15 residues. Germline loops: CDR1 SGHVS, CDR2 FQNEAQ. V lost 3 bases and J lost 2, with 11 bases in between. As DNA, the CDR3 is TGTGCCAGCAGCTTGGGGGTACAGGGCAATCAGCCCCAGCATTTT. This encodes CASSLGVQGNQPQHF. Full variable domain (rest looked up from reference TRBV7-8 and TRBJ1-5): GAGVSQSPRYKVAKRGQDVALRCDPISGHVSLFWYQQALGQGPEFLTYFQNEAQLDKSGLPSDRFFAERPEGSVSTLKIQRTQQEDSAVYLCASSLGVQGNQPQHFGDGTRLSIL.

This rearrangement joins TRBV6-5 to TRBJ2-2; 8 nucleotides align to TRBD2. CDR1 and CDR2 from the germline V gene are MNHEY and SVGAGI. The CDR3 has 15 amino acids. V shed 6 bases, J shed 3 bases, and the junction held 6 bases outside the gene matches. The CDR3 sequence is CASRRTSIDTGELFF. For the CDR3, the DNA is TGTGCCAGCAGGCGGACTAGCATAGACACCGGGGAGCTGTTTTTT.

CDR3 nucleotides: TGTGCCAGCAGTACATTTTTGAACACTGAAGCTTTCTTT. The encoded protein is CASSTFLNTEAFF. The V and J genes are TRBV12-3 or TRBV12-4 and TRBJ1-1; D is unclear. The length of the CDR3 is 13 residues. The germline V and J ends were trimmed by 5 bases and 0 bases, with 7 bases remaining between them.

The rearrangement uses TRBV10-2 and TRBJ2-1, with D unresolved. Trimming removed 6 bases from V and 3 bases from J, with 15 bases in between. The CDR3 sequence is 15 residues long. CDR1 is WSHSY, CDR2 SAAADI, per germline. The CDR3 nucleotides read TGCGCCAGCAGGAACAATCCCGGCGACTACAATGAGCAGTTCTTC. It translates to CASRNNPGDYNEQFF.

The chain employs TRBV4-1 and TRBJ2-2; 8 bases are a match to TRBD1. CDR3 length: 15 amino acids. Unmatched junction bases numbered 6, after V lost 4 bases and J lost 5 bases. Germline V lookup: CDR1 MGHRA, CDR2 YSYEKL. CDR3 protein: CASSRWQGATGELFF. The CDR3 DNA reads TGCGCCAGCAGCCGGTGGCAGGGGGCTACCGGGGAGCTGTTTTTT.

CDR3 residues: CASSSWGGEKLFF. The CDR3 DNA reads as TGTGCCAGCAGCTCCTGGGGGGGGGAAAAACTGTTTTTT. This chain joins TRBV12-3 or TRBV12-4 and TRBJ1-4; weak D call: TRBD1 (5 bases). Trimming shortened V by 6 bases and J by 8 bases, and 13 bases separated the two germline ends. There are 13 residues in the CDR3.

The chain joins TRBV18 to TRBJ1-4; D is uncertain. The CDR3 loop spans 12 amino acids. V gave up 4 bases and J gave up 3 bases, with 3 bases separating them. Germline lookup yields CDR1 KGHSH and CDR2 LQKENI. The CDR3 DNA reads as TGTGCCAGCTCACAGTCTAATGAAAAACTGTTTTTT. It specifies CASSQSNEKLFF. Supplemented by reference TRBV18 and TRBJ1-4, the full variable domain reads NAGVMQNPRHLVRRRGQEARLRCSPMKGHSHVYWYRQLPEEGLKFMVYLQKENIIDESGMPKERFSAEFPKEGPSILRIQQVVRGDSAAYFCASSQSNEKLFFGSGTQLSVL.

A single count supports this clone. V is TRBV19 and J is TRBJ1-5, with D maybe TRBD1 (5 bases). The V gene's germline CDR1 is LNHDA and CDR2 SQIVND (reference sequence). There are 14 residues in the CDR3. Trimming removed 10 bases at V and 2 bases at J, with 15 bases between. CDR3 DNA sequence: TGTGCCACCGGGACGGCATTTGGCAATCAGCCCCAGCATTTT. This encodes CATGTAFGNQPQHF.

The chain combines TRBV6-5 with TRBJ1-2; 7 nucleotides line up with TRBD1. V lost 7 bases, J lost 4 bases, and 9 bases stayed unmatched. The CDR3 spans 14 residues. CDR1 is MNHEY, CDR2 SVGAGI, per germline. CDR3 loop: CASKLDRALYGYTF. DNA of the CDR3: TGTGCCAGCAAGCTAGACAGGGCCCTCTATGGCTACACCTTC.